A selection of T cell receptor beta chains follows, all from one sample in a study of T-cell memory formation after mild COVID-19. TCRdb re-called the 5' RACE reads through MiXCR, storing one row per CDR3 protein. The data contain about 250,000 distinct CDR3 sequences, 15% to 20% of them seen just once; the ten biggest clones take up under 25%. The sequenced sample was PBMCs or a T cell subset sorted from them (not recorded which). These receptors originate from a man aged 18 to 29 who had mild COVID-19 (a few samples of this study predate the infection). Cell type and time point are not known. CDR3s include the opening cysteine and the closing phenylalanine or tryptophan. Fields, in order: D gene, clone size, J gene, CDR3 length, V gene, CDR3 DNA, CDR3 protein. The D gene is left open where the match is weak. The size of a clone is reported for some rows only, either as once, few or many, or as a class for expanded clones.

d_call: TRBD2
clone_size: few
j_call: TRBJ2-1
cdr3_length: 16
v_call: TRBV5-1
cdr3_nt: TGCGCCAGCAGCTTAACTAGCGGGGGAGCGATCAATGAGCAGTTCTTC
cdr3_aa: CASSLTSGGAINEQFF

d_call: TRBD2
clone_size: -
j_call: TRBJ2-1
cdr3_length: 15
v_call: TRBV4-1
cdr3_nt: TGCGCCAGCAGCGGACCTAGCGGGGGGCTCTTTGAGCAGTTCTTC
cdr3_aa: CASSGPSGGLFEQFF

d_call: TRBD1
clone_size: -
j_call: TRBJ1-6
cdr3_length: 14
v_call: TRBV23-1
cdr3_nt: TGCGCCAGCAGTCAACGGGACAGCGATTCACCCCTCCACTTT
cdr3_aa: CASSQRDSDSPLHF

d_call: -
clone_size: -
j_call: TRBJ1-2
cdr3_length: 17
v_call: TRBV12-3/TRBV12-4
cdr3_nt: TGTGCCAGCAGTTTACGCCCGTTAGGGGGAACGAACTATGGCTACACCTTC
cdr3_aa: CASSLRPLGGTNYGYTF

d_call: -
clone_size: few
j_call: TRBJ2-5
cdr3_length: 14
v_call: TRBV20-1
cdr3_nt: TGCAGTGCTAGAGACATAGGACTGCAAGAGACCCAGTACTTC
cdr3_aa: CSARDIGLQETQYF

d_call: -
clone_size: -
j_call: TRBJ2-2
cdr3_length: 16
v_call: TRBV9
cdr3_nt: TGTGCCAGCAGCGTCTCCGGAAAGATACCTATCGGGGAGCTGTTTTTT
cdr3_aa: CASSVSGKIPIGELFF

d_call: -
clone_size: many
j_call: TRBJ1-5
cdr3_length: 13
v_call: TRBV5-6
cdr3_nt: TGTGCCAGCAGCACAGGGAGAAATCAGCCCCAGCATTTT
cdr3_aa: CASSTGRNQPQHF

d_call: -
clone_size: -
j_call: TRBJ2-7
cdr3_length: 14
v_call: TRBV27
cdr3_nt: TGTGCCAGCAGTTTTTCCCGAGACTGGGCTAGGCAGTACTTC
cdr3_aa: CASSFSRDWARQYF

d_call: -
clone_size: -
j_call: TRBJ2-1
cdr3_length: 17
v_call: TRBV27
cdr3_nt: TGTGCCAGCAGTTTATTTGACTGGCTTACCGGGGCCAATGAGCAGTTCTTC
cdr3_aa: CASSLFDWLTGANEQFF

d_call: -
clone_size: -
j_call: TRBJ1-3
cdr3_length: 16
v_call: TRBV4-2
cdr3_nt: TGTGCCAGCAGCCAAGGCACAGGGAACCCTGGAAACACCATATATTTT
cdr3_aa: CASSQGTGNPGNTIYF

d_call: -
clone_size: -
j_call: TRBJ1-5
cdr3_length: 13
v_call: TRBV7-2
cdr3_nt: TGTGCCAGCAGCTTGGGGGCCAGTCAGCCCCAGCATTTT
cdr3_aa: CASSLGASQPQHF

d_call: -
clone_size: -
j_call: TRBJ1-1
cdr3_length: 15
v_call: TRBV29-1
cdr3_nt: TGCAGCACTCAAAAGGATTCAGGGGCGAACACTGAAGCTTTCTTT
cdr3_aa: CSTQKDSGANTEAFF

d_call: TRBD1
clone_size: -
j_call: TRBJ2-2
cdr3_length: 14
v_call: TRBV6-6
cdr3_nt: TGTGCCAGCAGTTGGACAGGCCCCAGGGGGGAGCTGTTTTTT
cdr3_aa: CASSWTGPRGELFF

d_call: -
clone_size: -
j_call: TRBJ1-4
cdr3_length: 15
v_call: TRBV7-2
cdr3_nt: TGTGCCAGCAGCTTAGTGGGGGGATTCGGTGAAAAACTGTTTTTT
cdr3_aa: CASSLVGGFGEKLFF

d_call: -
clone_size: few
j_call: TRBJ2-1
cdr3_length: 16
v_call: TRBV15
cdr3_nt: TGTGCCACCAGCAGAGCCTCTGCGGGGCGATACAATGAGCAGTTCTTC
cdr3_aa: CATSRASAGRYNEQFF

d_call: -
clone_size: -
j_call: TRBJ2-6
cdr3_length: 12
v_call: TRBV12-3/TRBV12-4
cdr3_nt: TGTGCCAGCATGAGGGGGGCCAACGTCCTGACTTTC
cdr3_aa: CASMRGANVLTF